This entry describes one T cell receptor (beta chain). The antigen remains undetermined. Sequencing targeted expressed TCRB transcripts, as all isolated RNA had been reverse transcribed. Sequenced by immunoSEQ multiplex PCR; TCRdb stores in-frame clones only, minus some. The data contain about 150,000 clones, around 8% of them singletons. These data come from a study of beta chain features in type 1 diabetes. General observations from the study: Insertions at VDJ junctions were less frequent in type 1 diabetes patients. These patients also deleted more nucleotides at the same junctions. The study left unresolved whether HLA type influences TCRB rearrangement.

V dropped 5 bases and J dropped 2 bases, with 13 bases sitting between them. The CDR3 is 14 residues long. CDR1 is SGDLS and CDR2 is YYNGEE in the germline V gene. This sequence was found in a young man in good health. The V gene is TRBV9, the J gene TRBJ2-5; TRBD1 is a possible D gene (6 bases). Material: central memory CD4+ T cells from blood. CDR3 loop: CASSEYQGQETQYF. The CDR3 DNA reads TGTGCCAGCAGTGAATATCAGGGGCAAGAGACCCAGTACTTC.